This TCR beta chain comes out of a study of control samples from healthy donors and cancer patients. Generated by immunoSEQ multiplex PCR, the TCRdb table keeps only in-frame clones and is missing some. The sample includes some 87,000 clones, 90% to 95% of them seen just once. Sequenced sample: blood. The receptor was derived from a man aged 25 to 45 in good health.

The CDR3 DNA reads TGTGCCAGCTCACGCGAACAGGGAACGGCCTACGAGCAGTACTTC. As protein: CASSREQGTAYEQYF. The chain employs TRBV18 and TRBJ2-7; the D gene is possibly TRBD1 (6 bases). Germline V CDR1 and CDR2: KGHSH, LQKENI. Trimming cost V 4 bases and J 2 bases, with 15 bases left between them. CDR3 length: 15 amino acids.